The 2 T cell receptor beta chains reported below all come from one sample, sequenced in a study of CD8+ T cells in alopecia areata. The sequencing template was cDNA reverse transcribed from extracted RNA. Measured with immunoSEQ multiplex PCR; TCRdb has only the in-frame clones, and not every one. The sample carries 120,000 or so clones, around 63% recorded once. Regarding treatment: oral pan-JAK inhibitor, 5-10 mg twice daily. The sample in question was CD4+ T cells sorted from blood, obtained at week 4, from a patient treated with tofacitinib. Every receptor here comes from a human donor with alopecia areata.

This clone has only a few counts. V and J are TRBV7-2 and TRBJ2-1; 9 positions agree with TRBD1. Germline lookup yields CDR1 SGHTA and CDR2 FQGNSA. V lost 5 bases, J lost 8 bases, and 7 bases stayed unmatched. The CDR3 covers 14 residues. The DNA for the CDR3 is TGTGCCAGCAGCCTAGACAGGGGGAGCGATGAGCAGTTCTTC. Its translation is CASSLDRGSDEQFF.

V is TRBV30 and J is TRBJ2-4, with TRBD1 matching over 7 bases. Germline V gene data show CDR1 as GTSNPN and CDR2 as SVGIG (reference sequence). V shed 5 bases and J 6 bases; nucleotides not matched to a gene: 4. The CDR3 is made up of 12 amino acids. The CDR3 loop reads CAWEAGGNIQYF. The CDR3 DNA sequence: TGTGCCTGGGAAGCAGGGGGAAACATTCAGTACTTC.